These 9 T cell receptor beta chains share one sample of origin, sequenced in a study of shared clonotypes between healthy human individuals. Generated by immunoSEQ multiplex PCR, the TCRdb table keeps only in-frame clones and is missing some. The sample yields some 690,000 clones, roughly 88% seen once. Sequencing was done on a sample of memory CD8+ T cells from PBMCs. As to subset: CD45RO+ cells pooled with CCR7-negative TemRA cells. These receptors were taken from a man younger than 30 in good health. Some clones in this sample may be carry-over from other donors' samples.

V gene TRBV27 combines with J gene TRBJ2-2, with 7 bases aligning to TRBD1. Per germline, CDR1 MNHEY and CDR2 SMNVEV (reference sequence). Germline trimming cut 7 bases from V and 2 bases from J; bases unmatched to any gene: 4. The CDR3 runs to 14 residues. DNA for the CDR3: TGTGCCAGCAACCGGGACAGTAACACCGGGGAGCTGTTTTTT. Its translation is CASNRDSNTGELFF.

This clone was seen a few times. V and J are TRBV19 and TRBJ1-2; D unresolved. Looked up from germline, CDR1 is LNHDA and CDR2 is SQIVND (reference sequence). The CDR3 is 15 amino acids. V was pared by 8 bases and J by 0 bases, with 16 bases between. CDR3 nucleotides: TGTGCCAGTCTCGGAGGGCACTCTACTAACTATGGCTACACCTTC. Translation gives CASLGGHSTNYGYTF.

V gene TRBV7-9 combines with J gene TRBJ1-1; D is uncertain. The CDR3 consists of 12 residues. V was cut by 7 bases and J by 8 bases, with 14 bases left in between. The V gene's germline CDR1 is SEHNR and CDR2 FQNEAQ (reference sequence). The CDR3 sequence: CASTYAVREAFF. CDR3 DNA: TGTGCCAGCACCTATGCCGTGAGGGAAGCTTTCTTT.

The V gene is TRBV11-2, the J gene TRBJ2-7; 7 nucleotides match TRBD2. The CDR3 consists of 15 residues. CDR1 and CDR2 (germline): SGHAT, FQNNGV. The V segment lost 1 base and the J segment 0 bases; nucleotides outside the gene matches: 3. As DNA, the CDR3 is TGTGCCAGCAGCTTAGTGCCTAGCGGCTCCTACGAGCAGTACTTC. Protein sequence: CASSLVPSGSYEQYF.

V is TRBV9 and J is TRBJ2-5; no clear D. Germline assignment: CDR1 SGDLS and CDR2 YYNGEE. This CDR3 region has 14 residues. The V gene lost 4 bases and the J gene lost 6 bases, with 16 bases spanning the gap. Written as DNA, the CDR3 is TGTGCCAGCAGCCCCCAAGGCCAGATCCAGACCCAGTACTTC. It is translated as CASSPQGQIQTQYF.

The genes are TRBV19 and TRBJ2-1, with TRBD1 identical over 9 bases. In germline, CDR1 is LNHDA, CDR2 SQIVND (reference sequence). CDR3 length equals 14 residues. The ends lost 5 bases at V and 7 bases at J; junction bases unmatched: 6. The CDR3 sequence: CASSSRTGVNEQFF. The CDR3 nucleotides read TGTGCCAGTAGTTCCAGGACAGGGGTAAATGAGCAGTTCTTC.

The rearrangement links TRBV7-7 to TRBJ2-5; D is possibly TRBD1 (6 bases). V lost 1 base, J lost 11 bases, and 17 bases lay in between. CDR3 size: 14 residues. CDR1 is SSHAT, CDR2 FNYEAQ, per germline (reference sequence). This CDR3 is CASSLGQGITFQYF. CDR3 DNA sequence: TGTGCCAGCAGCTTAGGGCAGGGGATCACCTTTCAGTACTTC.

The chain recombines TRBV5-4 with TRBJ2-1, with D unclear. CDR1 is SGHNT and CDR2 is YYREEE in the germline V gene (reference sequence). The length of the CDR3 is 13 residues. V lost 0 bases and J lost 4, with 5 bases in between. CDR3 sequence reads: CASSLDSYNEQFF. In DNA form, the CDR3 reads TGTGCCAGCAGCTTGGACAGTTACAATGAGCAGTTCTTC.

The chain links TRBV4-1 to TRBJ2-7; 7 bases fit TRBD1. This CDR3 is built from 15 residues. V trimming: 0 bases; J trimming: 3 bases; junction bases outside the gene matches: 5. Germline assignment: CDR1 MGHRA and CDR2 YSYEKL. CDR3 loop: CASSQDLDRFYEQYF. CDR3 bases: TGCGCCAGCAGCCAAGACCTGGACAGGTTCTACGAGCAGTACTTC.